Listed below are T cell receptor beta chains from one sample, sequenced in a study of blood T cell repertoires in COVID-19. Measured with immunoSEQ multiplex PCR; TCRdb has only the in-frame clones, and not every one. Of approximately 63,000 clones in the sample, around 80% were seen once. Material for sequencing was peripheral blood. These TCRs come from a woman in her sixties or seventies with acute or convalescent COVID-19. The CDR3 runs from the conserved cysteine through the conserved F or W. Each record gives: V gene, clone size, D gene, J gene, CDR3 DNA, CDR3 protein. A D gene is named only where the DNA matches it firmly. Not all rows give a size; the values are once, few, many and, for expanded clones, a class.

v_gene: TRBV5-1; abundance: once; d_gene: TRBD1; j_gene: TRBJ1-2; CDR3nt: TGCGCCAGCAGCGGCTCGACAGGGGTTGGTGGCTACACCTTC; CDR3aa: CASSGSTGVGGYTF
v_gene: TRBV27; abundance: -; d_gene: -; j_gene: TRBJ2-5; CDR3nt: TGTGCCAGCAGTTCCACAGAGTACCAAGAGACCCAGTACTTC; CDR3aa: CASSSTEYQETQYF
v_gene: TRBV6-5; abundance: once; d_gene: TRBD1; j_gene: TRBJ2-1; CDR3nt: TGTGCCAGCCGCAGGGGGCTGAGCTCCTACAATGAGCAGTTCTTC; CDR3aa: CASRRGLSSYNEQFF
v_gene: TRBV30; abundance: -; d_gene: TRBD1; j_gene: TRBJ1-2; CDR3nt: TGTGCCGGAGGAGGGACAGCTAACTATGGCTACACCTTC; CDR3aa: CAGGGTANYGYTF
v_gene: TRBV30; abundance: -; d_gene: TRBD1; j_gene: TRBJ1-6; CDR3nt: TGTGCCTGGGAATTGGGGACAGGGGGCCAGTCACCCCTCCACTTT; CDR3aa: CAWELGTGGQSPLHF
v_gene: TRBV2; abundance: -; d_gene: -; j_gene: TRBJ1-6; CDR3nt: TGTGCCAGCGGGTTAGGAGCCAATTCACCCCTCCACTTT; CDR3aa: CASGLGANSPLHF
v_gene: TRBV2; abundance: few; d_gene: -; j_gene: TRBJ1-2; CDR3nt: TGTGCCAGCAGTGAAGGGACAGAATTCTATGGCTACACCTTC; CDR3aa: CASSEGTEFYGYTF
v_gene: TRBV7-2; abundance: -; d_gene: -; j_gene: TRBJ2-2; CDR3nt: TGTGCCAGCAGCTTAGCGACTAGCGGGGAGCTGTTTTTT; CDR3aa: CASSLATSGELFF
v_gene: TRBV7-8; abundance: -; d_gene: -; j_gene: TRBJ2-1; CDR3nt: TGTGCCAGCAGCTTATACACGGGGGACAATGAGCAGTTCTTC; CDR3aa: CASSLYTGDNEQFF
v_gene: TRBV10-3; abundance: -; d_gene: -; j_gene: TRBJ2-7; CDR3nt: TGTGCCATCAGCGATCCAACAGGGCCCGAGCAGTACTTC; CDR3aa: CAISDPTGPEQYF
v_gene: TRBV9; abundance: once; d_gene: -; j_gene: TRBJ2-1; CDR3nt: TGTGCCAGCAGCGCCTCCTTGGGGACTTTACTACCTGCGGACAATGAGCAGTTCTTC; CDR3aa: CASSASLGTLLPADNEQFF
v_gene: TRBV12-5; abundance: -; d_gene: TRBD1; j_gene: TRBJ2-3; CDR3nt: TGTGCTAGTGGTCCCGGGGACAGGGGGTTCGCAGATACGCAGTATTTT; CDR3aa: CASGPGDRGFADTQYF
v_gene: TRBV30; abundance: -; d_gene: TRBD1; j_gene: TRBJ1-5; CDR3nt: TGTGCCTTGACAGGGGGCGGGAGGAGCAATCAGCCCCAGCATTTT; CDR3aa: CALTGGGRSNQPQHF
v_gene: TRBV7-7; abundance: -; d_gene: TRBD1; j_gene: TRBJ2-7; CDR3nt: TGTGCTAGCAGCTTAGGACAGGACTACGAGCAGTACTTC; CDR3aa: CASSLGQDYEQYF
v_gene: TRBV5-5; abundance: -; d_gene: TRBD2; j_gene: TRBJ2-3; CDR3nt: TGTGCCAGCAGCTTGGCCGGGCGCGGGGGGACAGATACGCAGTATTTT; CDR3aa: CASSLAGRGGTDTQYF
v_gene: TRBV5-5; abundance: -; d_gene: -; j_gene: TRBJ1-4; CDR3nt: TGTGCCAGCAGCCCTGACAGTGAAAAACTGTTTTTT; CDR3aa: CASSPDSEKLFF
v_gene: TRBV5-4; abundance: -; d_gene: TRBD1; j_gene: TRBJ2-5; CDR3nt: TGTGCCAGCAGCTTAGGGGGCAATCGAGAGACCCAGTACTTC; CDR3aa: CASSLGGNRETQYF
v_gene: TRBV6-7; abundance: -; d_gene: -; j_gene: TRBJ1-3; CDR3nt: TGTGCCAGCAGTTACTCGAGTGCCAACCAGGGGTCAGAAAACACCATATATTTT; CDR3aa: CASSYSSANQGSENTIYF
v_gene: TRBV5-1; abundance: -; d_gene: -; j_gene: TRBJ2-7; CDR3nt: TGCGCCAGCAGCTTGACTAGTACGTACCACGAGCAGTACTTC; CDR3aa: CASSLTSTYHEQYF
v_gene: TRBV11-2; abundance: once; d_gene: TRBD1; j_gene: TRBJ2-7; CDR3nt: TGTGCCAGCAGCCAACAGGGGGAAATCTACGAGCAGTACTTC; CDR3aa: CASSQQGEIYEQYF
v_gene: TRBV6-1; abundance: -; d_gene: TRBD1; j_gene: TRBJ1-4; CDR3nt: TGTGCCAGCAGTGATCCCCCCGAGACAGGGGGGGGGACTAATGAAAAACTGTTTTTT; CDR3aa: CASSDPPETGGGTNEKLFF
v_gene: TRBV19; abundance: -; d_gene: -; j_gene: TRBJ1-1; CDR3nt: TGTGCCAGTAGTATACCGAGACAGAACACTGAAGCTTTCTTT; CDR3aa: CASSIPRQNTEAFF
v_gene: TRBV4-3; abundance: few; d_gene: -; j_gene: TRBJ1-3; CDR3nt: TGCGCCAGCAGCGCGGGAGGGCACTCGTTCTCTGGAAACACCATATATTTT; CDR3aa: CASSAGGHSFSGNTIYF
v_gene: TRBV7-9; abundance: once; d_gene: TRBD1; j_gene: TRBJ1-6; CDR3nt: TGTGCCAGCAGGGCGACAGGGGATAATTCACCCCTCCACTTT; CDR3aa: CASRATGDNSPLHF
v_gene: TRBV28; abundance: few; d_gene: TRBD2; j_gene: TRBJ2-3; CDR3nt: TGTGCCAGCAGCATCCCTAGCGGGGGGGAAACAGATACGCAGTATTTT; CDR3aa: CASSIPSGGETDTQYF
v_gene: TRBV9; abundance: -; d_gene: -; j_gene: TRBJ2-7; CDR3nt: TGTGCCAGCAGCACCCACGGACGGGGCTACGAGCAGTACTTC; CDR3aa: CASSTHGRGYEQYF
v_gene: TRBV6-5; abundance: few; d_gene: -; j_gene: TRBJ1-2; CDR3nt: TGTGCCAGCACCCACCGCGGGTCTAACTATGGCTACACCTTC; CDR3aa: CASTHRGSNYGYTF
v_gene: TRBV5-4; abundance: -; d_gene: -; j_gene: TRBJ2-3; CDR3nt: TGTGCCAGCAGCTTGTTGCGGGGCCCTAATACGCAGTATTTT; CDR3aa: CASSLLRGPNTQYF
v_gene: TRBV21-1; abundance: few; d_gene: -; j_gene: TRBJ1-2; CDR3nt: TGTGCCAGCAGCAAAGGTAGAGGGGGGGGTCATGGCTATGGCTACACCTTC; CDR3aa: CASSKGRGGGHGYGYTF
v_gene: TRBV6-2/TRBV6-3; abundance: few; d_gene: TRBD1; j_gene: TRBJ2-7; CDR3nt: TGTGCCAGCAGTTATGGGACAGGGCTAGAGCAGTACTTC; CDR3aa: CASSYGTGLEQYF
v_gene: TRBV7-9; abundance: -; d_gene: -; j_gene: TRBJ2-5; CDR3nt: TGTGCCAGCAGCTTAGCTGGTTCTGCGGGGCCTGGAGAGACCCAGTACTTC; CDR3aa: CASSLAGSAGPGETQYF
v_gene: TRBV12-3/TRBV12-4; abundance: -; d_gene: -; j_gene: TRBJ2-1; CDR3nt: TGTGCCAGCAGTTTATTGACTATGGGTGAGCAGTTCTTC; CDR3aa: CASSLLTMGEQFF
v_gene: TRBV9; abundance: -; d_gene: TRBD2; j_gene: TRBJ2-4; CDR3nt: TGTGCCAGCAGCGTAGAGGTAGCGGGGGGTAGGGACATTCAGTACTTC; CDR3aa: CASSVEVAGGRDIQYF
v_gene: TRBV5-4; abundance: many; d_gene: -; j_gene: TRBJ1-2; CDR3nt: TGTGCCAGCAGCCCCTCGACAGGCGGCTATGGCTACACCTTC; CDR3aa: CASSPSTGGYGYTF
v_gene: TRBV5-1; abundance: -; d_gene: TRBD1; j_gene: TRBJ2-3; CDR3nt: TGCGCCAGCAGCTTAGACAGGGCCCCAGATACGCAGTATTTT; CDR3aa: CASSLDRAPDTQYF
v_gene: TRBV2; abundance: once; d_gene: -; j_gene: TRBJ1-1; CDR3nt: TGTGCCAGTTTTTTAAGGGGTAACACTGAAGCTTTCTTT; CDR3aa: CASFLRGNTEAFF
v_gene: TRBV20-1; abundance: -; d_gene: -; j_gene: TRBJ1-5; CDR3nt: TGCAGTGCTAGTCGGGGAGATCAGCCCCAGCATTTT; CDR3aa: CSASRGDQPQHF
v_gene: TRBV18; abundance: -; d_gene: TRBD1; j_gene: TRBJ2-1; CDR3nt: TGTGCCAGCTCGTCCTACCGGGACAGGGGGCAGGGGGAGCAGTTCTTC; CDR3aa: CASSSYRDRGQGEQFF
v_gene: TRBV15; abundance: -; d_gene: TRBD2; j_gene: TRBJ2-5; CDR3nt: TGTGCCACCTCTGGCGGGGGGCCGGGAGAGACCCAGTACTTC; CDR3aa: CATSGGGPGETQYF
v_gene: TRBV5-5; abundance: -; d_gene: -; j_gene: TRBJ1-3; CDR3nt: TGTGCCAGCAGCTTGGGGTACAGGGACTCTGGAAACACCATATATTTT; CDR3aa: CASSLGYRDSGNTIYF
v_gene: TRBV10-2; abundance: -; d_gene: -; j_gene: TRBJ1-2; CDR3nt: TGCGCCAGCAGTGGCATACGGTTTACTAACTATGGCTACACCTTC; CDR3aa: CASSGIRFTNYGYTF
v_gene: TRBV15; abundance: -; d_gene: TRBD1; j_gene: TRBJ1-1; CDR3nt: TGTGCCACCAGCTCTAGACAGGGGGTGGATAACACTGAAGCTTTCTTT; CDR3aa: CATSSRQGVDNTEAFF
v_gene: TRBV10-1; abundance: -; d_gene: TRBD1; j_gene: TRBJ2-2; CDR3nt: TGCGCCAGCGGCGGGGAACAGGGGGCGGAAACCGGGGAGCTGTTTTTT; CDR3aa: CASGGEQGAETGELFF
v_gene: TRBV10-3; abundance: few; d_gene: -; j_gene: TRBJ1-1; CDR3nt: TGTGCCATCAGTGATCCTTCTTCTGGCCGTATGAACACTGAAGCTTTCTTT; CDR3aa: CAISDPSSGRMNTEAFF
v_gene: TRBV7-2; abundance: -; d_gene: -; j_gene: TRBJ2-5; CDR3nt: TGTGCCAGCAGCGGGGGGGCACGTGAGACCCAGTACTTC; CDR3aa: CASSGGARETQYF
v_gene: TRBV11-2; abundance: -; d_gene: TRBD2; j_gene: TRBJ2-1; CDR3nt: TGTGCCAGCAGCTTGGGAGGGAACTTCTACAATGAGCAGTTCTTC; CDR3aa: CASSLGGNFYNEQFF
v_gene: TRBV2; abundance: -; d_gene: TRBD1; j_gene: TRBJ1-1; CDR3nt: TGTGCCAGCATGGGACAGGGAACTGAAGCTTTCTTT; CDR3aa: CASMGQGTEAFF
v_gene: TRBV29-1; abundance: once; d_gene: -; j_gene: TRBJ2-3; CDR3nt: TGCAGCGTCCAAGTTAGCGGTAGCACAGATACGCAGTATTTT; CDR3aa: CSVQVSGSTDTQYF
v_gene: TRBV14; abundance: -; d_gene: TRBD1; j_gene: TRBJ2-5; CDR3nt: TGTGCCAGCAGCCAATTCAGGGGGTCCGTGGGGGAGACCCAGTACTTC; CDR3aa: CASSQFRGSVGETQYF
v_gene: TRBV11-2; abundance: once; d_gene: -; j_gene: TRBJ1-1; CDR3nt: TGTGCCAGCAGCCCCCTGACATCGAACACTGAAGCTTTCTTT; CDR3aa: CASSPLTSNTEAFF
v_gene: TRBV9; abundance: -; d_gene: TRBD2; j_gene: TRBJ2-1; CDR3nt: TGTGCCAGCAGCGGTCTAGCGGGGTTTAATGAGCAGTTCTTC; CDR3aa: CASSGLAGFNEQFF
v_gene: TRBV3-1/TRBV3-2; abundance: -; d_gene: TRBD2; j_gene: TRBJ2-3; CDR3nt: TGTGCCAGCAGCCAACTGGGGAGCGGGGGGGCTACAACGCAGTATTTT; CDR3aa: CASSQLGSGGATTQYF
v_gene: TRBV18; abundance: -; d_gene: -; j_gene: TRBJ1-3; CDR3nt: TGTGCCAGCTCGCCCTCTGGGAGCGGGGTCGGCTCTGGAAACACCATATATTTT; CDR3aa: CASSPSGSGVGSGNTIYF
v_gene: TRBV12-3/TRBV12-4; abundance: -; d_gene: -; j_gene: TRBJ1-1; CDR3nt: TGTGCCAGCAGACAGGGACACACTGAAGCTTTCTTT; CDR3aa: CASRQGHTEAFF
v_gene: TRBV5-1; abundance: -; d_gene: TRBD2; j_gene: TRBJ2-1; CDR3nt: TGCGCCAGCAGCTTTTTAGCGGGGGGGCCGAATGAGCAGTTCTTC; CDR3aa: CASSFLAGGPNEQFF